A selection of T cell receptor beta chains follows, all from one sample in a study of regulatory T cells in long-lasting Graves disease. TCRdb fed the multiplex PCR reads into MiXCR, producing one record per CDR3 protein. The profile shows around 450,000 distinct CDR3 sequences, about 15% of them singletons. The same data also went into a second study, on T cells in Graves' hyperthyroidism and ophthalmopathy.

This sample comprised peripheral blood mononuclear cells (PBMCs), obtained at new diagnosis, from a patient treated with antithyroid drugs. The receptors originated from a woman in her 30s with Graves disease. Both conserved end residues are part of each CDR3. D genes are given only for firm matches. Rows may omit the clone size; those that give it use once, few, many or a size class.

DNA: TGCAGTGCTAGAGATCTTTCAGGGACTCGTGAAAAACTGTTTTTT
CDR3: CSARDLSGTREKLFF
J: TRBJ1-4
V: TRBV20-1
D: NA
size: few

DNA: TGTGCCACCAATGTGGTGGACAACACTGAAGCTTTCTTT
CDR3: CATNVVDNTEAFF
J: TRBJ1-1
V: TRBV6-1
D: NA
size: many

DNA: TGTGCCAGTAGAGGAGCGGGACCCGTCACCGGGGAGCTGTTTTTT
CDR3: CASRGAGPVTGELFF
J: TRBJ2-2
V: TRBV19
D: TRBD2
size: NA

DNA: TGTGCCACCAGTGATTCAACCGGGCCCCGGACCTACAATGAGCAGTTCTTC
CDR3: CATSDSTGPRTYNEQFF
J: TRBJ2-1
V: TRBV24-1
D: NA
size: few

DNA: TGTGCCAGCAGCGGGGGGTACAATGAGCAGTTCTTC
CDR3: CASSGGYNEQFF
J: TRBJ2-1
V: TRBV11-1
D: NA
size: many

DNA: TGTGCCAGCAGCTGGACCCTCCTTAGAAACACCATATATTTT
CDR3: CASSWTLLRNTIYF
J: TRBJ1-3
V: TRBV2
D: NA
size: many

DNA: TGCAGTGCTAGAAGAGGACTAGCGGGAGGGACAGATACGCAGTATTTT
CDR3: CSARRGLAGGTDTQYF
J: TRBJ2-3
V: TRBV20-1
D: TRBD2
size: many

DNA: TGTGCCTGGTGGAAGGGCGGAGGGCCCCAGCATTTT
CDR3: CAWWKGGGPQHF
J: TRBJ1-5
V: TRBV30
D: NA
size: many

DNA: TGTGCCAGCAGCCAAACCGCCGGGACCCGTAAGAATGAGCAGTTCTTC
CDR3: CASSQTAGTRKNEQFF
J: TRBJ2-1
V: TRBV3-1
D: NA
size: many

DNA: TGTGCCACCAGCAGATCCCCCCCGCCAGATACGCAGTATTTT
CDR3: CATSRSPPPDTQYF
J: TRBJ2-3
V: TRBV15
D: NA
size: many

DNA: TGTGCCTGGACTCGGGAGTTCACAGATACGCAGTATTTT
CDR3: CAWTREFTDTQYF
J: TRBJ2-3
V: TRBV30
D: NA
size: many

DNA: TGCGCCAGCAGTCCGGGGGGTAGCGGGACGAACACCGGGGAGCTGTTTTTT
CDR3: CASSPGGSGTNTGELFF
J: TRBJ2-2
V: TRBV10-2
D: TRBD2
size: few